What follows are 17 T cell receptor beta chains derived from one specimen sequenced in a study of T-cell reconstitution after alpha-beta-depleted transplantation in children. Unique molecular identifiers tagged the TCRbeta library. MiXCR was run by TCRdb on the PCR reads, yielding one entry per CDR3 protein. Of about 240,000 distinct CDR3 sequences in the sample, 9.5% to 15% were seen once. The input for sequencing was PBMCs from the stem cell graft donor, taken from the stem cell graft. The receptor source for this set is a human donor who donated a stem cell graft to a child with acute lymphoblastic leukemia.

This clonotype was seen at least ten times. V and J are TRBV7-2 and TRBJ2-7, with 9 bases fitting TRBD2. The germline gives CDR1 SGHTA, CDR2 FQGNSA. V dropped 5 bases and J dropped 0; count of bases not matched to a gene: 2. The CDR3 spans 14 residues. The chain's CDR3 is CASSRLAVSYEQYF. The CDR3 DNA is TGTGCCAGCAGCCGACTAGCGGTCTCCTACGAGCAGTACTTC.

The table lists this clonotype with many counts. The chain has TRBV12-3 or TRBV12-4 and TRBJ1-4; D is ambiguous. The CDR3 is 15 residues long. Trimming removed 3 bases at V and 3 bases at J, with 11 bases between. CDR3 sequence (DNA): TGTGCCAGCAGTTTGGCGGGCGCCTCTAATGAAAAACTGTTTTTT. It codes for CASSLAGASNEKLFF.

The CDR3: CASSGTGTSGPNEQFF. The CDR3 nucleotides are TGTGCCAGCAGCGGAACCGGGACTAGCGGACCCAATGAGCAGTTCTTC. The rearrangement uses TRBV5-6 and TRBJ2-1; the match to TRBD2 covers 11 bases. Trimming at V came to 4 bases and at J to 6 bases, leaving 9 bases not matched to a gene. CDR1 is SGHDT and CDR2 is YYEEEE in the germline V gene. This CDR3 spans 16 amino acids.

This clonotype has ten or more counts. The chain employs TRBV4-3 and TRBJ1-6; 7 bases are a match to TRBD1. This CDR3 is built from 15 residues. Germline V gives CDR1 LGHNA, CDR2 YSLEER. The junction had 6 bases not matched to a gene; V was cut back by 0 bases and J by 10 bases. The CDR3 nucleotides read TGCGCCAGCAGCCAAGAATGGCAGGGGGAGTCACCCCTCCACTTT. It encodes CASSQEWQGESPLHF.

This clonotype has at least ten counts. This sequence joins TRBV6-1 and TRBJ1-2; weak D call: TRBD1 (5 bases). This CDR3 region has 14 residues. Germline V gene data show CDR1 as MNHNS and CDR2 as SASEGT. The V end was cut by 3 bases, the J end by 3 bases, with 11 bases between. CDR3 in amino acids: CASSEPGTDYGYTF. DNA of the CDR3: TGTGCCAGCAGTGAGCCCGGGACGGACTATGGCTACACCTTC.

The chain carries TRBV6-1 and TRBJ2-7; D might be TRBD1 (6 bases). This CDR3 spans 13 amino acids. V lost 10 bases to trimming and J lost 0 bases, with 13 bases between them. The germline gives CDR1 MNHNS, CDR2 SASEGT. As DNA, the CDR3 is TGTGCCACCAGGACAGACAACTCCTACGAGCAGTACTTC. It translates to CATRTDNSYEQYF.

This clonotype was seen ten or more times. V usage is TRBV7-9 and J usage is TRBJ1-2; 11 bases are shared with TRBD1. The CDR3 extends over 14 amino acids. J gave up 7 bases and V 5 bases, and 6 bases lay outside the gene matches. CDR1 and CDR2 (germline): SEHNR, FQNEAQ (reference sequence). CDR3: CASSEPGQGVGYTF. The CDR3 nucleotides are TGTGCCAGCAGCGAACCGGGACAGGGGGTTGGCTACACCTTC.

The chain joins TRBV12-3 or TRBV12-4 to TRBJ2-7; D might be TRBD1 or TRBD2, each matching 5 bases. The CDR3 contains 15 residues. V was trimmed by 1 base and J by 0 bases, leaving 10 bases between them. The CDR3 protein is CASSLDRDGSYEQYF. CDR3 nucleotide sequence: TGTGCCAGCAGTTTAGACCGGGACGGCTCCTACGAGCAGTACTTC.

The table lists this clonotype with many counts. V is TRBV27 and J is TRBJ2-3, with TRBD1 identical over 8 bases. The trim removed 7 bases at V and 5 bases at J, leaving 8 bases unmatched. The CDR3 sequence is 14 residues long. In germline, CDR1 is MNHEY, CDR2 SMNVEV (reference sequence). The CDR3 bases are TGTGCCAGCACCCTTCAGGGGGCGGGAGATACGCAGTATTTT. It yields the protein CASTLQGAGDTQYF.

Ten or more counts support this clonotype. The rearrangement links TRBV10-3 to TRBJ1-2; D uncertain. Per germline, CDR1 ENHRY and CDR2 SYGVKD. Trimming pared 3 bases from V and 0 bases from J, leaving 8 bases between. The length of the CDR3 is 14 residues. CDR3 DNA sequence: TGTGCCATCAGTGAAGGTGGTTCTAACTATGGCTACACCTTC. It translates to CAISEGGSNYGYTF.

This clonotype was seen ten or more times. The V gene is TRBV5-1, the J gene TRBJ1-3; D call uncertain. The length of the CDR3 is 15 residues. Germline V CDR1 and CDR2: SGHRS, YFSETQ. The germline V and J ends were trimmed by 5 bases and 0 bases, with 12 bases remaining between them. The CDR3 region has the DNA TGCGCCAGCAGTCTGGACGACAACTCTGGAAACACCATATATTTT. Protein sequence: CASSLDDNSGNTIYF.

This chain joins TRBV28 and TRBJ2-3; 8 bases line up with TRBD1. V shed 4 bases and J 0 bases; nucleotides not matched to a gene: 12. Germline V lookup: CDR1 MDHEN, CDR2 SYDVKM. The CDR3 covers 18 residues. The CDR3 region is CASSSRTWTGSSTDTQYF. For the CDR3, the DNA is TGTGCCAGCAGTTCACGAACTTGGACAGGGTCTAGCACAGATACGCAGTATTTT.

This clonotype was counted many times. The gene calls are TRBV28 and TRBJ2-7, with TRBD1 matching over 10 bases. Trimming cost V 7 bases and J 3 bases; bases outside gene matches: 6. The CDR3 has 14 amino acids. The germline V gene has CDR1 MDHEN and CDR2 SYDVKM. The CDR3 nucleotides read TGTGCCAGCAATCGACAGGGGGCTATCTACGAGCAGTACTTC. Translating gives CASNRQGAIYEQYF.

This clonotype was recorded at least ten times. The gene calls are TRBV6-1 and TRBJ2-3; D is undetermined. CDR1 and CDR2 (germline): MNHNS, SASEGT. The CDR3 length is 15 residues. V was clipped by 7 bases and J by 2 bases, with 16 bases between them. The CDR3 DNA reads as TGTGCCAGCACCGAAGCGCAAGGAGTCACAGATACGCAGTATTTT. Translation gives CASTEAQGVTDTQYF.

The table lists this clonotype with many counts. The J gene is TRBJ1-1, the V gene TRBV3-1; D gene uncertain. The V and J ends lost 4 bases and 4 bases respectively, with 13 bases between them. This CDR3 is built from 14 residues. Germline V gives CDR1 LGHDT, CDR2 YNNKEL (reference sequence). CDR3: CASSPPRVGTEAFF. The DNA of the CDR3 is TGTGCCAGCAGCCCCCCAAGAGTAGGCACTGAAGCTTTCTTT.

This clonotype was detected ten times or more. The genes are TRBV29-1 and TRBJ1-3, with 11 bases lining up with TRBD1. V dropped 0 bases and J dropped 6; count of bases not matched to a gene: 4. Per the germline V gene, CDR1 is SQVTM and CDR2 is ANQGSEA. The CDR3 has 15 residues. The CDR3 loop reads CSVEDPDRGQNTIYF. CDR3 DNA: TGCAGCGTTGAAGATCCGGACAGGGGGCAAAACACCATATATTTT.

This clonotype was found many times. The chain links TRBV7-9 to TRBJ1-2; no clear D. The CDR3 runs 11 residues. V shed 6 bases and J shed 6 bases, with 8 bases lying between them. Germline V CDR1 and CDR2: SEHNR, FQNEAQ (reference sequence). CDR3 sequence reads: CASRRKDGYTF. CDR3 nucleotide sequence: TGTGCCAGCAGGCGAAAGGATGGCTACACCTTC.